This is a list of T cell receptor beta chains from one sample in a study of multiple sclerosis patients with progressive multifocal leukoencephalopathy. The protocol was immunoSEQ multiplex PCR, while the TCRdb copy is restricted to in-frame clones and leaves out a portion. Of 30,000 or so clones detected, nearly 90% appear once; the ten largest clones hold under 1.5%. The source material was PBMCs, sampled from a patient treated with natalizumab. Source of these receptors: a human donor with multiple sclerosis. Each CDR3 is given with its conserved first and last residue. Each record gives: CDR3 length, clone size, V gene, D gene, J gene, CDR3 protein, CDR3 DNA. A D gene is named only where the DNA matches it firmly. Size values are once, few and many counts, or a class for expanded clones, and some rows have none.

>15|once|TRBV7-9|-|TRBJ1-4
CASSLEGRTNEKLFF
TGTGCCAGCAGCTTGGAGGGGAGAACTAATGAAAAACTGTTTTTT
>16|-|TRBV19|TRBD1|TRBJ1-5
CASSIPRTGTNQPQHF
TGTGCCAGTAGTATCCCTCGGACAGGGACCAATCAGCCCCAGCATTTT
>13|-|TRBV5-6|-|TRBJ2-1
CASSPRGVNEQFF
TGTGCCAGTAGCCCTAGGGGGGTTAATGAGCAGTTCTTC
>13|-|TRBV5-4|-|TRBJ2-7
CASSPRVSYEQYF
TGTGCCAGCAGCCCGCGGGTTTCCTACGAGCAGTACTTC
>15|-|TRBV6-4|-|TRBJ2-3
CASSDSRGGTDTQYF
TGTGCCAGCAGTGACTCAAGGGGGGGCACAGATACGCAGTATTTT
>14|-|TRBV7-8|-|TRBJ2-1
CASSPHGRDNEQFF
TGTGCCAGCAGCCCCCACGGGAGAGACAATGAGCAGTTCTTC
>17|-|TRBV5-1|TRBD1|TRBJ2-6
CASSRGQGAPGANVLTF
TGCGCCAGCAGCCGGGGACAGGGGGCGCCCGGGGCCAACGTCCTGACTTTC
>16|-|TRBV2|-|TRBJ1-6
CASTEAGTGGNSPLHF
TGTGCCAGCACGGAGGCCGGGACCGGGGGGAATTCACCCCTCCACTTT
>12|-|TRBV30|-|TRBJ1-4
CAWSGGNEKLFF
TGTGCCTGGAGTGGGGGGAATGAAAAACTGTTTTTT
>14|-|TRBV5-8|TRBD1|TRBJ2-3
CASSLARGSDTQYF
TGTGCCAGCAGCTTGGCCAGGGGGTCAGATACGCAGTATTTT
>13|-|TRBV19|-|TRBJ1-2
CASINGRTYGYTF
TGTGCCAGTATTAACGGGCGGACCTATGGCTACACCTTC
>13|once|TRBV1|-|TRBJ2-5
CTSTTQPQETQYF
TGCACCAGCACCACACAGCCGCAAGAGACCCAGTACTTC
>13|-|TRBV11-3|-|TRBJ2-1
CASSFPGGHEQFF
TGTGCCAGCAGCTTCCCAGGCGGGCATGAGCAGTTCTTC
>20|-|TRBV27|TRBD2|TRBJ2-3
CASSLSWGLAGGKGTDTQYF
TGTGCCAGCAGTTTATCCTGGGGACTAGCGGGGGGTAAAGGCACAGATACGCAGTATTTT
>15|-|TRBV27|-|TRBJ1-4
CASSPPGPTNEKLFF
TGTGCCAGCAGCCCCCCGGGACCAACTAATGAAAAACTGTTTTTT
>13|-|TRBV29-1|TRBD1|TRBJ2-5
CSARQGIPETQYF
TGCAGCGCGCGACAGGGAATTCCAGAGACCCAGTACTTC
>15|once|TRBV4-2|-|TRBJ1-4
CASSQDQGLREKLFF
TGTGCCAGCAGCCAAGATCAGGGGCTTCGTGAAAAACTGTTTTTT
>15|-|TRBV5-4|-|TRBJ2-1
CASSLWLGGQGRQFF
TGTGCCAGCAGCTTGTGGCTTGGTGGTCAGGGGAGGCAGTTCTTC
>15|-|TRBV5-1|-|TRBJ1-2
CASSLGPGEAYGYTF
TGCGCCAGCAGCTTGGGTCCGGGAGAGGCCTATGGCTACACCTTC
>16|-|TRBV2|-|TRBJ1-1
CASSVGGKGVNTEAFF
TGTGCCAGCAGTGTGGGCGGAAAGGGAGTGAACACTGAAGCTTTCTTT
>13|-|TRBV19|TRBD1|TRBJ1-2
CASNSGQWWSYTF
TGTGCCAGTAATTCGGGACAGTGGTGGAGCTACACCTTC
>14|once|TRBV5-8|TRBD1|TRBJ1-1
CASSWTGLNTEAFF
TGTGCCAGCAGCTGGACAGGGTTGAACACTGAAGCTTTCTTT
>15|-|TRBV18|TRBD1|TRBJ2-7
CASSPPGQVSREQYF
TGTGCCAGCTCACCACCGGGACAGGTCTCTCGCGAGCAGTACTTC
>13|medium-sized|TRBV10-1|-|TRBJ1-4
CARVLRDNEKLFF
TGCGCCAGGGTTTTAAGGGATAACGAAAAACTGTTTTTT
>15|-|TRBV28|-|TRBJ1-3
CASTDLTRLGNTIYF
TGTGCCAGCACCGACCTGACGAGGTTAGGAAACACCATATATTTT
>15|-|TRBV10-3|TRBD2|TRBJ2-3
CAISPRGGSTDTQYF
TGTGCCATCAGTCCGCGGGGGGGGAGCACAGATACGCAGTATTTT
>14|-|TRBV5-1|-|TRBJ1-1
CASSLDRMNTEAFF
TGCGCCAGCAGCTTGGACAGAATGAACACTGAAGCTTTCTTT
>11|-|TRBV9|-|TRBJ2-2
CASSLTEKLFF
TGTGCCAGCAGCCTTACTGAGAAGCTGTTTTTT
>13|-|TRBV4-3|-|TRBJ1-5
CASSPQNQEPQHF
TGCGCCAGCAGCCCCCAGAATCAGGAGCCCCAGCATTTT
>14|-|TRBV4-2|TRBD1|TRBJ2-3
CASSRTGPPDTQYF
TGTGCCAGCAGCCGGACAGGTCCCCCAGATACGCAGTATTTT
>15|-|TRBV6-4|-|TRBJ1-2
CASSDSPGDRIGYTF
TGTGCCAGCAGTGACTCTCCAGGGGATAGGATTGGCTACACCTTC
>13|-|TRBV7-3|-|TRBJ1-3
CASSVDSGNTIYF
TGTGCCAGCAGCGTGGACTCTGGAAACACCATATATTTT
>11|-|TRBV7-9|-|TRBJ1-1
CASSFQGGAFF
TGTGCCAGCAGCTTTCAAGGGGGAGCTTTCTTT